This T cell receptor beta chain was profiled in a study of cytomegalovirus exposure and HLA in healthy donors. Study results and limitations: Some V segments (TRBV6-2 and TRBV6-3 among them) were excluded as indistinguishable. Cytomegalovirus association was listed for 164 TCR beta chains. Presence/absence analyses supposed approximately even sequencing depth among donors.

Vbeta (60) and Jbeta (13) primers were used in the PCR. TCRdb keeps only in-frame clones here, not all; method: immunoSEQ multiplex PCR. The repertoire includes fewer than 90,000 clones, 75% to 85% of them detected once, and 6.5% sits in the top ten. The CDR3 loop spans 15 amino acids. Per the germline V gene, CDR1 is MNHNS and CDR2 is SASEGT. The ends lost 1 base at V and 2 bases at J; junction bases unmatched: 5. Notes on this clone: Its antigen is unknown.

The sequence was obtained from a human donor in good health. V and J are TRBV6-1 and TRBJ2-7, with 7 bases that match TRBD1. Sequencing used PBMCs. The CDR3 reads CASSEEHRGPYEQYF. CDR3 bases: TGTGCCAGCAGTGAAGAGCACAGGGGCCCCTACGAGCAGTACTTC.